In this sample, the clone carrying this T cell receptor (beta chain) turned up a few times. Its antigen is not identified. Donors consisted of healthy bone marrow donors. Primers included in the PCR were 60 Vbeta and 13 Jbeta primers. Data came from immunoSEQ multiplex PCR; TCRdb stores just in-frame clones and leaves some out. The sample comprises some 180,000 clones, just over 75% of which are singletons, and 3% to 4.5% rests with the top ten. The data were taken from a study of cytomegalovirus exposure and HLA in healthy donors. General study points: The authors considered a cluster of highly shared sequence variants likely to be a sequencing artifact. High specificity and sensitivity for cytomegalovirus status were reported for the classifier. Analyses of presence/absence relied on an assumption of roughly uniform sequencing depth across donors.

With 4 bases clipped from V and 3 bases from J, the junction kept 8 bases outside the gene matches. Germline V gene sequence: CDR1 MGHDK, CDR2 SYGVNS. The CDR3 runs 15 residues. The receptor was isolated from a woman aged 60-70 years in good health and CMV-seropositive. This chain joins TRBV25-1 and TRBJ2-5; 7 bases line up with TRBD1. The sample was PBMCs. In DNA form, the CDR3 reads TGTGCCAGCAGTGGCCCGACAGGGAGTGAAGAGACCCAGTACTTC. It is translated as CASSGPTGSEETQYF.